The 30 T cell receptor beta chains given below trace back to one sample, sequenced in a study of CD8+ T cells in alopecia areata. Sample treatment: oral pan-JAK inhibitor, 5-10 mg twice daily. Following extraction, RNA underwent reverse transcription to cDNA, which served as the sequencing template. Here immunoSEQ multiplex PCR was the method, and the copy in TCRdb shows in-frame clones only, minus some. The table shows around 86,000 clones, with 60% to 80% occurring only once. Sample: CD8+ T cells sorted from blood, taken between weeks 43 and 45, from a patient treated with tofacitinib. The receptors were gathered from a human donor with alopecia areata.

On this clone itself: Other nucleotide sequences in the sample specify the same CDR3. This chain uses TRBV25-1 with TRBJ2-5, with D uncertain. Trimming removed 0 bases at V and 1 base at J, with 3 bases between. The CDR3 runs to 13 residues. Per germline, CDR1 MGHDK and CDR2 SYGVNS. The CDR3 loop is CASSEYGQETQYF. The CDR3 DNA sequence: TGTGCCAGCAGTGAATACGGCCAAGAGACCCAGTACTTC.

The chain uses TRBV13 and TRBJ1-2, with 7 nucleotides matching TRBD1. The CDR3 extends over 13 amino acids. In germline, CDR1 is PRHDT, CDR2 FYEKMQ (reference sequence). The J segment lost 4 bases and the V segment lost 5 bases, leaving 4 bases of the junction unmatched. This CDR3 reads CASSQGGSYGYTF. CDR3 nucleotides: TGTGCCAGCAGCCAGGGGGGGTCCTATGGCTACACCTTC.

The CDR3 region has the DNA TGTGCCAGTAGTCCCCAGACAGATGGCACTGAAGCTTTCTTT. Protein product: CASSPQTDGTEAFF. This sequence joins TRBV19 and TRBJ1-1, with D tentatively TRBD1 (5 bases). Germline V gene lookup returns CDR1 LNHDA and CDR2 SQIVND (reference sequence). The germline V and J ends were trimmed by 5 bases and 4 bases, with 14 bases remaining between them. The CDR3 is 14 amino acids.

This clone appeared a few times. V gene TRBV29-1 combines with J gene TRBJ2-1; no firm D call. With 5 bases removed from V and 6 bases from J, the gap between germline ends came to 14 bases. CDR1 and CDR2 (germline): SQVTM, ANQGSEA. The CDR3 runs to 13 residues. In DNA form, the CDR3 reads TGCAGCGTTACCTCCGCGGTAATCAATGAGCAGTTCTTC. It is translated as CSVTSAVINEQFF.

This chain uses TRBV30 with TRBJ1-1; D not resolved. Germline CDR1 and CDR2: GTSNPN and SVGIG (reference sequence). The V end was cut by 2 bases, the J end by 3 bases, with 10 bases between. This CDR3 comprises 13 residues. CDR3 amino acids: CAWSIDGYTEAFF. The CDR3 DNA sequence: TGTGCCTGGAGTATTGACGGGTACACTGAAGCTTTCTTT.

This chain joins TRBV7-9 and TRBJ2-6; no reliable D call. The CDR3 consists of 15 residues. CDR1 is SEHNR, CDR2 FQNEAQ, per germline (reference sequence). V lost 4 bases, J lost 1 base, and 8 bases lay in between. The CDR3 region is CASSSGRSGANVLTF. CDR3 nucleotides: TGTGCCAGCAGCTCCGGGCGATCTGGGGCCAACGTCCTGACTTTC. Using reference TRBV7-9 and TRBJ2-6 for the parts outside the CDR3, the full variable domain is DTGVSQNPRHKITKRGQNVTFRCDPISEHNRLYWYRQTLGQGPEFLTYFQNEAQLEKSRLLSDRFSAERPKGSFSTLEIQRTEQGDSAMYLCASSSGRSGANVLTFGAGSRLTVL.

The V call is TRBV19, the J call TRBJ1-6; D not resolved. The CDR3 covers 14 residues. Trimming pared 3 bases from V and 9 bases from J, leaving 12 bases between. Germline values: CDR1 LNHDA, CDR2 SQIVND (reference sequence). CDR3 coding DNA: TGTGCCAGTAGTATCGCAGGCGGCGGTTCACCCCTCCACTTT. This sequence encodes CASSIAGGGSPLHF.

V gene TRBV4-1 combines with J gene TRBJ2-2; perhaps TRBD2 as D (6 bases). Germline values: CDR1 MGHRA, CDR2 YSYEKL. V shed 1 base and J shed 7 bases, with 10 bases lying between them. CDR3 size: 14 residues. The CDR3 is CASSQGRGIGELFF. In nucleotides, the CDR3 is TGCGCCAGCAGCCAAGGTCGGGGGATCGGGGAGCTGTTTTTT.

The genes are TRBV28 and TRBJ1-5; 9 nucleotides agree with TRBD1. This CDR3 is 17 amino acids long. V trimming: 3 bases; J trimming: 4 bases; junction bases outside the gene matches: 10. Germline CDR1 MDHEN, CDR2 SYDVKM. DNA for the CDR3: TGTGCCAGCAGTTTGATAAGGACAGGGGCTTTGAATCAGCCCCAGCATTTT. Encoded protein: CASSLIRTGALNQPQHF.

The J gene is TRBJ1-2, the V gene TRBV29-1; D is unclear. The CDR3 consists of 14 residues. V lost 3 bases to trimming and J lost 0 bases, with 11 bases between them. Germline V gene sequence: CDR1 SQVTM, CDR2 ANQGSEA. CDR3 residues: CSVEVGKANYGYTF. For the CDR3, the DNA is TGCAGCGTTGAGGTGGGGAAAGCTAACTATGGCTACACCTTC.

This chain uses TRBV28 with TRBJ2-7, with D possibly matching TRBD1 (8 bases). This CDR3 is built from 16 residues. Germline CDR1 and CDR2: MDHEN and SYDVKM. With 2 bases removed from V and 0 bases from J, the gap between germline ends came to 14 bases. CDR3 DNA: TGTGCCAGCAGTTTACCCAACAGGGGGGGCTCCTACGAGCAGTACTTC. Its protein is CASSLPNRGGSYEQYF.

This clone was counted a few times. The rearrangement joins TRBV5-6 to TRBJ2-2; D might be TRBD1 or TRBD2, each matching 5 bases. The CDR3 is 16 residues long. The V gene's germline CDR1 is SGHDT and CDR2 YYEEEE. Deletions cut 3 bases from V and 4 bases from J, with 16 bases between. CDR3 sequence reads: CASSSPGTASTGELFF. CDR3 DNA sequence: TGTGCCAGCAGCTCACCCGGGACCGCCAGCACCGGGGAGCTGTTTTTT.

The chain employs TRBV13 and TRBJ2-5; D gene uncertain. Gene TRBJ2-7 matches the end of the DNA better, so the J call may be wrong. Per the germline V gene, CDR1 is PRHDT and CDR2 is FYEKMQ (reference sequence). This CDR3 comprises 14 residues. CDR3 bases: TGTGCCAGCAGCTTCTCATCCGGTTCCTACGAGCAGTACTTC. Protein sequence: CASSFSSGSYEQYF.

The chain combines TRBV7-9 with TRBJ1-1, with D maybe TRBD1 (5 bases). Germline CDR1 and CDR2: SEHNR and FQNEAQ (reference sequence). This CDR3 has 13 amino acids. The V and J ends lost 5 bases and 5 bases respectively, with 12 bases between them. As DNA, the CDR3 is TGTGCCAGCAGCGCAGACAGTTGGACTGAAGCTTTCTTT. It codes for CASSADSWTEAFF.

J is TRBJ1-1 and V is TRBV19, with 8 bases fitting TRBD1. The germline gives CDR1 LNHDA, CDR2 SQIVND (reference sequence). The CDR3 runs to 14 residues. Trimming took 3 bases from V and 6 from J; bases not matched to a gene: 6. CDR3 DNA sequence: TGTGCCAGTAGTATTGGGGGGACAGGAGCTGAAGCTTTCTTT. Translated: CASSIGGTGAEAFF.

The chain links TRBV5-4 to TRBJ2-4, with TRBD1 matching 9 bases. V trimming: 3 bases; J trimming: 7 bases; junction bases outside the gene matches: 5. CDR3 length: 14 residues. The germline CDR1 and CDR2 sequences are SGHNT and YYREEE (reference sequence). CDR3 nucleotides: TGTGCCAGCAGCTCAGGACAGGGGAGGAACATTCAGTACTTC. It is translated as CASSSGQGRNIQYF.

The chain recombines TRBV9 with TRBJ1-3; D is undetermined. The CDR3 contains 15 residues. The germline CDR1 and CDR2 sequences are SGDLS and YYNGEE. Trimming removed 0 bases from V and 0 bases from J, with 7 bases in between. The DNA for the CDR3 is TGTGCCAGCAGCGTAGGCTCCCGCTCTGGAAACACCATATATTTT. This codes for CASSVGSRSGNTIYF.

The chain joins TRBV14 to TRBJ1-2, with D possibly being TRBD1 (5 bases). V was pared by 3 bases and J by 2 bases, with 13 bases between. CDR1 and CDR2 from the germline V gene are SGHDN and FVKESK. The CDR3 totals 15 residues. The CDR3 coding sequence is TGTGCCAGCAGCCACATACGGGACCTCAACTATGGCTACACCTTC. Amino acid sequence: CASSHIRDLNYGYTF.

The chain recombines TRBV27 with TRBJ2-7, with D possibly called TRBD1 or TRBD2 (5 bases each). The ends were cut back, 6 bases at V and 5 bases at J, with 17 bases in the middle. CDR1 and CDR2 (germline): MNHEY, SMNVEV (reference sequence). This CDR3 has 14 amino acids. CDR3 residues: CASSQTGPLDEQYF. CDR3 nucleotides: TGTGCCAGCAGCCAAACAGGTCCACTAGACGAGCAGTACTTC.

The CDR3 DNA reads TGTGCCATCATGACAGGGGGCTCAGGCTACACCTTC. This codes for CAIMTGGSGYTF. The chain links TRBV6-5 to TRBJ1-2; TRBD1 agrees at 10 bases. V was clipped by 10 bases and J by 8 bases; unmatched bases: 7. Per germline, CDR1 MNHEY and CDR2 SVGAGI. The CDR3 spans 12 residues.

This chain joins TRBV29-1 and TRBJ2-3, with 9 bases matching TRBD2. This CDR3 is 15 amino acids long. The V segment lost 2 bases and the J segment 2 bases; nucleotides outside the gene matches: 5. In germline, CDR1 is SQVTM, CDR2 ANQGSEA. The CDR3 DNA sequence: TGCAGCGTTGAACTAGCGGGGTCCAACACAGATACGCAGTATTTT. This gives the protein CSVELAGSNTDTQYF.

This chain joins TRBV7-2 and TRBJ2-3, with D perhaps assigned TRBD1 or TRBD2 (5 bases each). Germline V gene sequence: CDR1 SGHTA, CDR2 FQGNSA. The V end lost 2 bases, the J end lost 2 bases, and 14 bases lay between the germline ends. The CDR3 runs 16 residues. CDR3 sequence (DNA): TGTGCCAGCAGCTTAAGGGGCGGGCCTCTCACAGATACGCAGTATTTT. Its protein is CASSLRGGPLTDTQYF.

This chain uses TRBV27 with TRBJ1-1; the D gene is possibly TRBD1 (6 bases). CDR1 is MNHEY and CDR2 is SMNVEV in the germline V gene (reference sequence). The V end was cut by 6 bases, the J end by 10 bases, with 21 bases between. The CDR3 runs 14 residues. This CDR3 reads CASSQEVGTFGAFF. As DNA, the CDR3 is TGTGCCAGCAGCCAAGAGGTAGGGACATTTGGAGCTTTCTTT.

In its sample, this clone was seen once. The V call is TRBV5-6, the J call TRBJ1-1, with unresolved D. The CDR3 has 14 amino acids. Germline V gives CDR1 SGHDT, CDR2 YYEEEE. V lost 3 bases and J 4 bases, leaving 13 bases between the germline ends. CDR3 nucleotides: TGTGCCAGCAGCTCACCAATTTTGGGCACTGAAGCTTTCTTT. Its translation is CASSSPILGTEAFF.

The chain combines TRBV5-1 with TRBJ1-6, with 10 bases lining up with TRBD1. Germline CDR1 SGHRS, CDR2 YFSETQ. The ends lost 2 bases at V and 7 bases at J; junction bases unmatched: 9. This CDR3 is built from 17 residues. This CDR3 reads CASSFTQGGQGNSPLHF. The CDR3, as DNA: TGCGCCAGCAGCTTCACTCAGGGGGGACAGGGGAATTCACCCCTCCACTTT. Using reference TRBV5-1 and TRBJ1-6 for the parts outside the CDR3, the full variable domain is KAGVTQTPRYLIKTRGQQVTLSCSPISGHRSVSWYQQTPGQGLQFLFEYFSETQRNKGNFPGRFSGRQFSNSRSEMNVSTLELGDSALYLCASSFTQGGQGNSPLHFGNGTRLTVT.

The chain combines TRBV5-6 with TRBJ2-1, with unresolved D. The germline V gene encodes CDR1 SGHDT and CDR2 YYEEEE. The CDR3 is 11 amino acids. V was cut by 0 bases and J by 8 bases, with 3 bases left in between. CDR3 amino acids: CASSLADEQFF. CDR3 sequence (DNA): TGTGCCAGCAGCTTGGCTGATGAGCAGTTCTTC.

V gene TRBV19 combines with J gene TRBJ1-2; D is ambiguous. The CDR3 is made up of 11 amino acids. The ends were cut back, 8 bases at V and 6 bases at J, with 10 bases in the middle. Germline V CDR1 and CDR2: LNHDA, SQIVND (reference sequence). The CDR3 sequence is CASFHRDGYTF. The CDR3 DNA reads TGTGCCAGTTTTCATCGGGATGGCTACACCTTC.

This chain uses TRBV18 with TRBJ2-5, with 11 bases aligning to TRBD2. This CDR3 has 14 amino acids. CDR1 is KGHSH, CDR2 LQKENI, per germline. V dropped 4 bases and J dropped 5; count of bases not matched to a gene: 3. In DNA form, the CDR3 reads TGTGCCAGCTCACAACTAGCGGGGGCGGAGACCCAGTACTTC. Its translation is CASSQLAGAETQYF.

CDR3 DNA: TGCGCCAGCAGCCAAGATGAGGGGTCAAAAGCTTTCTTT. Translation: CASSQDEGSKAFF. The rearrangement uses TRBV4-3 and TRBJ1-1, with D possibly matching TRBD1 (5 bases). The CDR3 is 13 residues long. Germline V CDR1 and CDR2: LGHNA, YSLEER. Trimming cost V 0 bases and J 9 bases, with 11 bases left between them.

CDR3 in amino acids: CASSLPMNTEAFF. The DNA of the CDR3 is TGTGCCAGCAGTTTGCCTATGAACACTGAAGCTTTCTTT. The gene calls are TRBV28 and TRBJ1-1, with unresolved D. CDR3 size: 13 residues. Trimming stripped 3 bases from V and 0 bases from J, with 5 bases between. Germline loops: CDR1 MDHEN, CDR2 SYDVKM.